What follows are 9 T cell receptor beta chains derived from one specimen sequenced in a study of blood T cell repertoires in COVID-19. TCRdb's copy holds only in-frame clones and misses some; the assay was immunoSEQ multiplex PCR. The data contain around 25,000 clones, 65% to 80% of them singletons. The sequencing input was peripheral blood. These receptors were taken from a human donor in a cohort sampled during active or convalescent COVID-19.

This clone was seen only a few times. Here the CDR3 reads CASSPSQPRETQYF. The CDR3 region has the DNA TGTGCCAGCTCACCATCCCAGCCGAGGGAGACCCAGTACTTC. V and J are TRBV18 and TRBJ2-5, with unresolved D. Between the trimmed V and J ends, which lost 2 bases and 5 bases, there was a span of 12 bases. The CDR3 is 14 residues long. The V gene's germline CDR1 is KGHSH and CDR2 LQKENI.

V usage is TRBV4-3 and J usage is TRBJ1-2; TRBD1 matches 7 bases. From germline, CDR1 is LGHNA and CDR2 YSLEER. With 2 bases clipped from V and 8 bases from J, the junction kept 8 bases outside the gene matches. This CDR3 has 14 amino acids. The CDR3 region has the DNA TGCGCCAGCAGCCAACGAGAGGGGGCTAGGGGCTACACCTTC. This encodes CASSQREGARGYTF.

V gene TRBV4-1 combines with J gene TRBJ2-3, with 11 nucleotides matching TRBD2. Germline V gives CDR1 MGHRA, CDR2 YSYEKL. J gave up 8 bases and V 0 bases, and 10 bases lay outside the gene matches. CDR3 size: 17 residues. The CDR3 is CASSQESSGGARGTQYF. The CDR3 region has the DNA TGCGCCAGCAGCCAAGAGAGTAGCGGGGGGGCCCGGGGTACGCAGTATTTT.

The chain has TRBV6-4 and TRBJ2-1; 7 bases map to TRBD2. Germline V gene data show CDR1 as MRHNA and CDR2 as SNTAGT. CDR3 length: 13 amino acids. V dropped 5 bases and J dropped 9; count of bases not matched to a gene: 7. CDR3 DNA: TGTGCCAGCAGTCGCGGGGGATTAGGTGAGCAGTTCTTC. Translation gives CASSRGGLGEQFF.

J is TRBJ2-2 and V is TRBV12-1; the table calls TRBD2, which could not be checked here. TRBV12-1 is flagged as a pseudogene. The CDR3 has 16 amino acids. The CDR3 is CASSERERGASGELFF. CDR3 coding DNA: TGTGCCAGCAGCGAGAGGGAGCGGGGCGCGTCCGGGGAGCTGTTTTTT.

The rearrangement joins TRBV28 to TRBJ2-2; 8 positions match TRBD1. The ends lost 8 bases at V and 5 bases at J; junction bases unmatched: 10. The CDR3 contains 15 residues. From germline, CDR1 is MDHEN and CDR2 SYDVKM. The chain's CDR3 is CASVRQGARTGELFF. The CDR3 DNA is TGTGCCAGCGTTAGGCAGGGGGCGCGTACCGGGGAGCTGTTTTTT.

This sequence joins TRBV7-2 and TRBJ1-6; TRBD1 is a possible D gene (5 bases). The CDR3 sequence is 12 residues long. The germline V gene encodes CDR1 SGHTA and CDR2 FQGNSA. V gave up 5 bases and J gave up 9 bases, with 8 bases separating them. CDR3 DNA sequence: TGTGCCAGCAGCGGGAGGGGTTCACCCCTCCACTTT. It yields the protein CASSGRGSPLHF.

V is TRBV6-4 and J is TRBJ2-2, with D perhaps matching TRBD2 (6 bases). The CDR3 length is 14 residues. Germline CDR1 MRHNA, CDR2 SNTAGT. Trimming took 2 bases from V and 4 from J, leaving 8 bases between them. The CDR3 DNA follows: TGTGCCAGCAGTGACAGGGAGGTCACCGGGGAGCTGTTTTTT. It encodes CASSDREVTGELFF.

This clone has more than one count but fewer than ten. This chain links TRBV3-1 (or the pseudogene TRBV3-2) with TRBJ1-6; the match to TRBD1 covers 8 bases. After removal of 4 bases from V and 5 bases from J, the junction contained 7 bases not matched to a gene. The CDR3 consists of 16 residues. CDR1 LGHDT and CDR2 YNNKEL come from the germline V gene (reference sequence). The CDR3 DNA reads as TGTGCCAGCAGCCTCACAGGGGGAAGAAATAATTCACCCCTCCACTTT. Its translation: CASSLTGGRNNSPLHF.